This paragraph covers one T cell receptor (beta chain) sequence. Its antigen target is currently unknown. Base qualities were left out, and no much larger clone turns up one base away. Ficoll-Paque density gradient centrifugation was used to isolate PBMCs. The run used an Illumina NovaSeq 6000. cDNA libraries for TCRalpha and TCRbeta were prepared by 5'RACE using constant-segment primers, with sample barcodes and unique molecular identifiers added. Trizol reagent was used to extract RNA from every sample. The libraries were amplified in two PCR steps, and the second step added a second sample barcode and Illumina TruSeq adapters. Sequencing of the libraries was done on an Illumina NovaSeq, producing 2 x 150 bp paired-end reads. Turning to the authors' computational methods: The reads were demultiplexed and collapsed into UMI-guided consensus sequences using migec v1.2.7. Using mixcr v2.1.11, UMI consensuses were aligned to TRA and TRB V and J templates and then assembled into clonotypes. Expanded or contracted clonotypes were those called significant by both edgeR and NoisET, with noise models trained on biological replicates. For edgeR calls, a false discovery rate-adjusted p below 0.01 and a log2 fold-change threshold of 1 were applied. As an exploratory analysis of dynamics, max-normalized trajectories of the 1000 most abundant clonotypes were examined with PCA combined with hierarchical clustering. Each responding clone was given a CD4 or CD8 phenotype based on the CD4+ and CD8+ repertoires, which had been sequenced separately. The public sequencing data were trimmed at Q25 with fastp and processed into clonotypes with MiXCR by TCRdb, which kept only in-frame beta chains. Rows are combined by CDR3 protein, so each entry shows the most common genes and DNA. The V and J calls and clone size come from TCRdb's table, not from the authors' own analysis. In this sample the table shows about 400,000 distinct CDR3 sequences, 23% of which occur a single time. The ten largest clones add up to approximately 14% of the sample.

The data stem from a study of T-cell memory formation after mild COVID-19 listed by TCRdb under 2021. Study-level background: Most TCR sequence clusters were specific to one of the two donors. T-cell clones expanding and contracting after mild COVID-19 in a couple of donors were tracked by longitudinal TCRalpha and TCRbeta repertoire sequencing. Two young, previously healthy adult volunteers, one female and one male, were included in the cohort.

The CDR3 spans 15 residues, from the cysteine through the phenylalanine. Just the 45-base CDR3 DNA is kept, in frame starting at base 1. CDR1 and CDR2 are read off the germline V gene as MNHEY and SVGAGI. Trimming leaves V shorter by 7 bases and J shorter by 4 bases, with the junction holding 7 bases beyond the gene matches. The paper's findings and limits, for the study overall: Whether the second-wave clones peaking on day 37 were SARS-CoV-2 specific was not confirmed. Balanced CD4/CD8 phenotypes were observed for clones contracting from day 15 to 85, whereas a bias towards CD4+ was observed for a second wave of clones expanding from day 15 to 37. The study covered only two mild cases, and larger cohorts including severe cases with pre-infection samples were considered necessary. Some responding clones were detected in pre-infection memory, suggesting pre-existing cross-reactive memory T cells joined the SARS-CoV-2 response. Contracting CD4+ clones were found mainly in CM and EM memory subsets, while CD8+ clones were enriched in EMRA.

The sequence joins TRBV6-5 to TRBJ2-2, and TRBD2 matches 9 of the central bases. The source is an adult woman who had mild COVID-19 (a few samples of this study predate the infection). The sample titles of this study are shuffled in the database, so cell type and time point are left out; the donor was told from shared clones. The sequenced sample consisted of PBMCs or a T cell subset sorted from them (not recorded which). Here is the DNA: TGTGCCAGCAAGGCCGGGACTAGCAGCACCGGGGAGCTGTTTTTT. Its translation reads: CASKAGTSSTGELFF.